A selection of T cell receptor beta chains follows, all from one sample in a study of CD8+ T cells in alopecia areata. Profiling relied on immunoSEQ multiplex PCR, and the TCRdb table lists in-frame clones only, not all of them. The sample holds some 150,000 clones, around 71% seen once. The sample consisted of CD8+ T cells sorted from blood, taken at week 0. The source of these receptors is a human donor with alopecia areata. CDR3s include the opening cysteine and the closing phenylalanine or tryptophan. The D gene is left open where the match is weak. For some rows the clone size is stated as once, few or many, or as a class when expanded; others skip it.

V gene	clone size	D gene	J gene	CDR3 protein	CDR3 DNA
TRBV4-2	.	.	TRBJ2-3	CASSQVPRVAADTQYF	TGTGCCAGCAGCCAAGTCCCCAGGGTCGCTGCAGATACGCAGTATTTT
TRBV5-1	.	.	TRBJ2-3	CASRGADTQYF	TGCGCCAGCAGGGGGGCAGATACGCAGTATTTT
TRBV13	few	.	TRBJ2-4	CASSPRGGENIQYF	TGTGCCAGCAGCCCCAGAGGAGGGGAAAACATTCAGTACTTC
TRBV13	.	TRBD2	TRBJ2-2	CASSLFSSGGNTGELFF	TGTGCCAGCAGCTTGTTTTCTAGCGGGGGGAACACCGGGGAGCTGTTTTTT
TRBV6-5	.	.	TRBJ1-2	CASSYSGSSFYGYTF	TGTGCCAGCAGTTACTCGGGGAGCAGCTTCTATGGCTACACCTTC
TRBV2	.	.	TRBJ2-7	CASKDVYEQYF	TGTGCCAGCAAGGATGTCTACGAGCAGTACTTC
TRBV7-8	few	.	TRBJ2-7	CASSSGVWNPYEQYF	TGTGCCAGCAGCTCAGGGGTCTGGAACCCCTACGAGCAGTACTTC
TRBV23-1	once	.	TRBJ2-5	CASSQSGTQETQYF	TGCGCCAGCAGTCAATCGGGGACACAGGAGACCCAGTACTTC
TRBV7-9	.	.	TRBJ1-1	CASSPLAGGTEAFF	TGTGCCAGCAGCCCCCTGGCGGGTGGTACTGAAGCTTTCTTT
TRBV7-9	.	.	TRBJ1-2	CASSFLFYGYTF	TGTGCCAGCAGCTTTCTATTCTATGGCTACACCTTC
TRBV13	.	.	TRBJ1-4	CASSLAVGELGEKLFF	TGTGCCAGCAGCTTAGCGGTGGGAGAGTTGGGCGAAAAACTGTTTTTT
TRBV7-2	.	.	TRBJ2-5	CASGVEGRETQYF	TGTGCCAGCGGAGTGGAAGGGCGGGAGACCCAGTACTTC
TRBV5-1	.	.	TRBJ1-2	CASSLKPFDRQVGGSYGYTF	TGCGCCAGCAGCTTGAAGCCCTTCGATAGACAGGTTGGGGGCTCCTATGGCTACACCTTC
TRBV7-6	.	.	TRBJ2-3	CASSLSTRVADTQYF	TGTGCCAGCAGCTTAAGCACGCGGGTCGCAGATACGCAGTATTTT
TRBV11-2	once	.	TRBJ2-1	CASSLDQPLRTETYNEQFF	TGTGCCAGCAGCTTAGATCAGCCCTTGAGGACGGAGACCTACAATGAGCAGTTCTTC
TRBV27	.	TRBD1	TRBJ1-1	CATRQGAEAFF	TGTGCCACCCGACAGGGCGCTGAAGCTTTCTTT
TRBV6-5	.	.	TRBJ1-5	CASRPGLYSNQPQHF	TGTGCCAGCAGACCGGGACTTTATAGCAATCAGCCCCAGCATTTT
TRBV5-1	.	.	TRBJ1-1	CASSPHLDQNTEAFF	TGCGCCAGCAGCCCCCACCTAGATCAGAACACTGAAGCTTTCTTT
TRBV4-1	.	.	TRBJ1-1	CASSTGENTEAFF	TGCGCCAGCAGCACCGGGGAGAACACTGAAGCTTTCTTT
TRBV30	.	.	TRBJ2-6	CAWSLGANVLTF	TGTGCCTGGAGTCTGGGGGCCAACGTCCTGACTTTC
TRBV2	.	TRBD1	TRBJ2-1	CASRVKGTGPVNEQFF	TGTGCCAGCAGGGTTAAGGGGACAGGGCCCGTCAATGAGCAGTTCTTC
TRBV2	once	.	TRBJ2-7	CASSDPRTAVSTDSYEQYF	TGTGCCAGCAGTGATCCCCGGACGGCTGTCAGCACCGACTCCTACGAGCAGTACTTC
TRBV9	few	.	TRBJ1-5	CASSNSDVSNQPQHF	TGTGCCAGCAGCAACTCTGACGTTAGCAATCAGCCCCAGCATTTT
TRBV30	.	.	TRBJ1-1	CAWSVAAMNTEAFF	TGTGCCTGGAGTGTTGCAGCCATGAACACTGAAGCTTTCTTT
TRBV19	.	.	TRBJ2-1	CASSFSPDSYNEQFF	TGTGCCAGTAGTTTCTCCCCAGACTCCTACAATGAGCAGTTCTTC
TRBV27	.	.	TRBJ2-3	CASSTDREGRTDTQYF	TGTGCCAGCAGTACGGACAGGGAGGGTAGGACAGATACGCAGTATTTT
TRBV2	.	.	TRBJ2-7	CASLSGRIEGVVYF	TGTGCCAGCCTGTCCGGCCGGATAGAAGGAGTGGTGTACTTC
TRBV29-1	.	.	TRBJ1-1	CSVDRQNLEAFF	TGCAGCGTTGATCGACAGAATCTTGAAGCTTTCTTT
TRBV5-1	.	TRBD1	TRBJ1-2	CASSISGQGGYTF	TGCGCCAGCAGCATCTCGGGACAGGGAGGCTACACCTTC
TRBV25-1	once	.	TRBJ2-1	CASSAVASSYNEQFF	TGTGCCAGCAGTGCAGTCGCCAGCTCCTACAATGAGCAGTTCTTC
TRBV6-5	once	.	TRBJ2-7	CASRPGFYEQYF	TGTGCCAGCCGACCGGGATTCTACGAGCAGTACTTC
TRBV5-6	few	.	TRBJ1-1	CASRVSGTEAFF	TGTGCCAGCAGAGTTTCCGGGACTGAAGCTTTCTTT
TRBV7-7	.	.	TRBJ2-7	CASSLGFDYEQYF	TGTGCCAGCAGCTTAGGGTTTGACTACGAGCAGTACTTC
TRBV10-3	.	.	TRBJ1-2	CAISEGIRGTSYGYTF	TGTGCCATCAGTGAGGGTATTCGCGGGACAAGTTATGGCTACACCTTC
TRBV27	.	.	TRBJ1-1	CASSLSVILMNTEAFF	TGTGCCAGCAGTTTATCCGTAATCCTCATGAACACTGAAGCTTTCTTT
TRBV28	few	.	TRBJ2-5	CASSGQFRWTQYF	TGTGCCAGCAGTGGGCAGTTCAGGTGGACCCAGTACTTC
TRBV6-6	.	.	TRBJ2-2	CASSPAGGELFF	TGTGCCAGCAGTCCCGCCGGCGGGGAGCTGTTTTTT
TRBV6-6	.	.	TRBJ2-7	CASWGSEDSYEQYF	TGTGCCAGTTGGGGGTCAGAGGACTCCTACGAGCAGTACTTC
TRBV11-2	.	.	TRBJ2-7	CASSSVYEQYF	TGTGCCAGCAGCTCCGTCTACGAGCAGTACTTC
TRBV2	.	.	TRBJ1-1	CASSETGGLNTEAFF	TGTGCCAGCAGTGAAACGGGGGGCTTGAACACTGAAGCTTTCTTT
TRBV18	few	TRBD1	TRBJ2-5	CASSRGTGQQTQYF	TGTGCCAGCTCACGCGGGACAGGGCAACAGACCCAGTACTTC
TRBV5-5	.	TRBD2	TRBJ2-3	CASSFFPMASGSTDTQYF	TGTGCCAGCAGCTTTTTCCCGATGGCTAGCGGAAGCACAGATACGCAGTATTTT
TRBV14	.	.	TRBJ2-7	CASSQEADHYEQYF	TGTGCCAGCAGCCAAGAAGCAGACCACTACGAGCAGTACTTC